These 24 T cell receptor beta chains share one sample of origin, sequenced in a study of radiotherapy plus CTLA-4 blockade in lung cancer listed by TCRdb under 2018. Libraries were constructed by the immunoSEQ multiplex PCR assay. TCRdb took over this immuneACCESS table, retaining in-frame rearrangements with V and J assigned. Such tables are incomplete; in checked studies, under half of the missing clones stem from an unresolved V gene, and the remainder is unexplained. The sample records about 76,000 clones, over 70% of which are singletons. The top ten clonotypes cover 22% of the sample. The source material was peripheral blood, sampled from a patient treated with radiotherapy plus ipilimumab. The receptors derive from a human donor with non-small cell lung cancer whose response to radiotherapy plus ipilimumab could not be evaluated. Some clones in this sample may be carry-over from other donors' samples.

The V gene is TRBV25-1, the J gene TRBJ2-2; D is perhaps TRBD1 (6 bases). The CDR3 is made up of 13 amino acids. V was trimmed by 3 bases and J by 9 bases, leaving 11 bases between them. Germline assignment: CDR1 MGHDK and CDR2 SYGVNS. In DNA, the CDR3 is TGTGCCAGCAGTGACCACAGGGAGCGGGAGCTGTTTTTT. This sequence encodes CASSDHRERELFF.

This chain connects TRBV5-1 to TRBJ1-6; TRBD1 matches at 8 bases. Germline V CDR1 and CDR2: SGHRS, YFSETQ. With V trimmed by 1 base and J by 8 bases, 8 bases remained unmatched. CDR3 length: 16 residues. The CDR3 region has the DNA TGCGCCAGCAGCTTGAGCCCGGACAGGGTACATTCACCCCTCCACTTT. This gives the protein CASSLSPDRVHSPLHF.

The genes are TRBV4-1 and TRBJ2-2; D perhaps matches TRBD1 (5 bases). The CDR3 spans 14 residues. Per germline, CDR1 MGHRA and CDR2 YSYEKL. The V end was cut by 2 bases, the J end by 4 bases, with 8 bases between. This CDR3 is CASSQSQGTGELFF. The DNA for the CDR3 is TGCGCCAGCAGCCAAAGCCAGGGCACCGGGGAGCTGTTTTTT.

J is TRBJ2-3 and V is TRBV15; D not resolved. V lost 2 bases and J 2 bases, leaving 2 bases between the germline ends. The CDR3 runs to 12 residues. Germline lookup yields CDR1 LNHNV and CDR2 YYDKDF (reference sequence). The CDR3 DNA reads TGTGCCACCAGCAGACTCACAGATACGCAGTATTTT. It is translated as CATSRLTDTQYF.

The chain links TRBV5-1 to TRBJ2-1; D remains ambiguous. Germline CDR1 reads SGHRS; CDR2 reads YFSETQ. V lost 3 bases and J 6 bases, leaving 10 bases between the germline ends. The CDR3 has 13 amino acids. The CDR3 bases are TGCGCCAGCAGCTCCCCTCAACTCAATGAGCAGTTCTTC. This translates into CASSSPQLNEQFF.

Only a few counts were recorded for this clone. The chain is built from TRBV13 and TRBJ2-3, with TRBD2 matching over 8 bases. The CDR3 runs 15 residues. Germline values: CDR1 PRHDT, CDR2 FYEKMQ (reference sequence). J lost 1 base, V lost 1 base, and 1 base had no gene match. The CDR3 coding sequence is TGTGCCAGCAGCTTAGCGGGGGGGCGCACAGATACGCAGTATTTT. Translating gives CASSLAGGRTDTQYF.

About this clone itself: The sample has other DNA sequences that encode this CDR3 too. The gene calls are TRBV5-1 and TRBJ1-6, with D possibly being TRBD1 (5 bases). In germline, CDR1 is SGHRS, CDR2 YFSETQ. This CDR3 is built from 14 residues. Trimming shortened V by 1 base and J by 8 bases, and 10 bases separated the two germline ends. As DNA, the CDR3 is TGCGCCAGCAGCTTGCAGGGTCGGGATTCACCCCTCCACTTT. Encoded protein: CASSLQGRDSPLHF.

V usage is TRBV21-1 and J usage is TRBJ2-5; TRBD1, the table's D call, lacks a check against the DNA. TRBV21-1 is a recognized pseudogene. The CDR3 is 15 residues long. The CDR3 reads CASSPGQGYRETQYF. The CDR3 nucleotides read TGTGCCAGCAGCCCGGGACAGGGGTACAGAGAGACCCAGTACTTC.

This sequence joins TRBV6-5 and TRBJ1-2; 7 bases line up with TRBD1. Trimming removed 6 bases from V and 4 bases from J; junction bases left unmatched: 5. The CDR3 length is 13 residues. Germline V lookup: CDR1 MNHEY, CDR2 SVGAGI. The CDR3 nucleotides are TGTGCCAGCAGACCCACAGGGGCCTATGGCTACACCTTC. As protein: CASRPTGAYGYTF.

The chain has TRBV7-6 and TRBJ1-2; D is unclear. Germline-derived CDR1 and CDR2 are SGHVS and FNYEAQ. The CDR3 loop spans 12 amino acids. V lost 5 bases to trimming and J lost 8 bases, with 12 bases between them. The CDR3 here is CASSPLFAGYTF. CDR3 DNA sequence: TGTGCCAGCAGCCCACTATTTGCCGGCTACACCTTC.

V usage is TRBV28 and J usage is TRBJ2-7; D is unresolved. The CDR3 has 15 amino acids. Germline V gene lookup returns CDR1 MDHEN and CDR2 SYDVKM. V lost 1 base and J 2 bases, leaving 12 bases between the germline ends. The CDR3 is CASSLLGRTAYEQYF. Here the CDR3 DNA reads TGTGCCAGCAGTTTATTGGGCAGAACGGCCTACGAGCAGTACTTC.

The rearrangement joins TRBV28 to TRBJ1-5, with 9 bases aligning to TRBD1. There are 14 residues in the CDR3. After removal of 4 bases from V and 7 bases from J, the junction contained 5 bases not matched to a gene. Germline values: CDR1 MDHEN, CDR2 SYDVKM. CDR3 in DNA: TGTGCCAGCAGTTCTACAGGGGGCGAGCAGCCCCAGCATTTT. It translates to CASSSTGGEQPQHF.

The rearrangement uses TRBV9 and TRBJ1-1; 8 nucleotides match TRBD1. This CDR3 has 16 amino acids. The J segment lost 0 bases and the V segment lost 4 bases, leaving 8 bases of the junction unmatched. Germline loops: CDR1 SGDLS, CDR2 YYNGEE. CDR3 region: CASSPRTGRVNTEAFF. The CDR3 coding sequence is TGTGCCAGCAGCCCGCGGACAGGGAGGGTGAACACTGAAGCTTTCTTT.

There are a few counts of this clone. J is TRBJ1-2 and V is TRBV4-3, with TRBD1 identical over 7 bases. Germline CDR1 and CDR2: LGHNA and YSLEER. This CDR3 has 16 residues. Trimming at V came to 3 bases and at J to 4 bases, leaving 11 bases not matched to a gene. CDR3 sequence reads: CASSQEGTAGSYGYTF. CDR3 sequence (DNA): TGCGCCAGCAGCCAGGAAGGGACAGCCGGTAGCTATGGCTACACCTTC.

This sequence joins TRBV28 and TRBJ1-6, with a tentative D call TRBD1 (6 bases). Trimming stripped 2 bases from V and 5 bases from J, with 16 bases between. This CDR3 is 17 amino acids long. Germline V gene data show CDR1 as MDHEN and CDR2 as SYDVKM. CDR3 in DNA: TGTGCCAGCAGTTTAATCGCCCCCGGGGGGCATAATTCACCCCTCCACTTT. Translating gives CASSLIAPGGHNSPLHF.

The rearrangement links TRBV5-1 to TRBJ1-1; TRBD1 agrees at 7 bases. Germline loops: CDR1 SGHRS, CDR2 YFSETQ. Trimming cost V 6 bases and J 4 bases; bases outside gene matches: 9. The CDR3 consists of 14 residues. DNA of the CDR3: TGCGCCAGCACCGCCGACAGGGCGGCCACTGAAGCTTTCTTT. Protein sequence: CASTADRAATEAFF.

The chain is built from TRBV10-3 and TRBJ2-2, with 12 bases aligning to TRBD2. Unmatched junction bases numbered 5, after V lost 5 bases and J lost 7 bases. The germline V gene encodes CDR1 ENHRY and CDR2 SYGVKD. The CDR3 runs to 15 residues. As DNA, the CDR3 is TGTGCCATCAGTTCTAGCGGGGGGGACGTCGGGGAGCTGTTTTTT. Its translation: CAISSSGGDVGELFF.

The chain has TRBV6-5 and TRBJ2-7, with D possibly being TRBD2 (5 bases). V lost 6 bases and J lost 2, with 11 bases in between. Germline V gene sequence: CDR1 MNHEY, CDR2 SVGAGI. This CDR3 contains 13 residues. The CDR3 region has the DNA TGTGCCAGCAGACTCACTAGTACCTACGAGCAGTACTTC. Translating it yields CASRLTSTYEQYF.

The rearrangement links TRBV7-2 to TRBJ1-2; tentatively, D is TRBD1 (6 bases). V shed 5 bases and J shed 4 bases, with 14 bases lying between them. Per germline, CDR1 SGHTA and CDR2 FQGNSA. This CDR3 spans 14 amino acids. For the CDR3, the DNA is TGTGCCAGCAGCCCATGGACAGTTGGCTATGGCTACACCTTC. This sequence encodes CASSPWTVGYGYTF.

The CDR3 spells CASSVAWLRDGTGELFF. The CDR3 DNA is TGTGCCAGCAGCGTAGCGTGGTTGAGGGATGGCACCGGGGAGCTGTTTTTT. V is TRBV9 and J is TRBJ2-2, with a possible D match to TRBD2 (5 bases). The CDR3 is 17 amino acids. Trimming pared 0 bases from V and 4 bases from J, leaving 16 bases between. Germline lookup yields CDR1 SGDLS and CDR2 YYNGEE.

This chain links TRBV18 with TRBJ2-1; D call uncertain. This CDR3 is 15 amino acids long. Trimming left V 2 bases short and J 0 bases short, with 8 bases between. The V gene's germline CDR1 is KGHSH and CDR2 LQKENI. The CDR3 is CASSPRSPSYNEQFF. In DNA form, the CDR3 reads TGTGCCAGCTCACCAAGGAGTCCCTCCTACAATGAGCAGTTCTTC.

This chain connects TRBV5-1 to TRBJ2-7; TRBD1 might be the D (6 bases). V lost 0 bases to trimming and J lost 3 bases, with 16 bases between them. The CDR3 spans 16 residues. CDR1 SGHRS and CDR2 YFSETQ come from the germline V gene. Written as DNA, the CDR3 is TGCGCCAGCAGCTTGGCTCCCGACAGGATATACTACGAGCAGTACTTC. Amino acids: CASSLAPDRIYYEQYF.

The V and J genes are TRBV28 and TRBJ2-7, with TRBD2 as a possible D gene (5 bases). The CDR3 is 14 amino acids. Trimming removed 5 bases at V and 7 bases at J, with 18 bases between. Germline V CDR1 and CDR2: MDHEN, SYDVKM. The chain's CDR3 is CASSPLYRGEEQYF. The CDR3 bases are TGTGCCAGCAGTCCCTTATACCGGGGAGAAGAGCAGTACTTC.

The chain has TRBV6-1 and TRBJ1-4, with 8 bases identical to TRBD1. There are 15 residues in the CDR3. The J segment lost 8 bases and the V segment lost 6 bases, leaving 11 bases of the junction unmatched. CDR1 and CDR2 from the germline V gene are MNHNS and SASEGT. CDR3 sequence (DNA): TGTGCCAGCAGGGCACAGGGGGGGCCTCTCGAAAAACTGTTTTTT. Its translation is CASRAQGGPLEKLFF.